The 13 T cell receptor beta chains given below trace back to one sample, sequenced in a study of blood T cell repertoires in COVID-19. Assay used: immunoSEQ multiplex PCR; TCRdb lists only in-frame clones, some missing. The sample records 75,000 to 100,000 clones, roughly 82% being singletons. Sequences were obtained from peripheral blood. These TCRs come from a man aged 45-60 years with active or convalescent COVID-19.

This chain links TRBV7-2 with TRBJ2-5; D call uncertain. The germline gives CDR1 SGHTA, CDR2 FQGNSA. The V end was cut by 1 base, the J end by 2 bases, with 8 bases between. The CDR3 covers 14 residues. CDR3 region: CASSLEGGQETQYF. In nucleotides, the CDR3 is TGTGCCAGCAGCTTAGAAGGCGGTCAAGAGACCCAGTACTTC.

J is TRBJ1-1 and V is TRBV2, with D hard to call. V dropped 4 bases and J dropped 4 bases, with 16 bases sitting between them. CDR1 is SNHLY and CDR2 is FYNNEI in the germline V gene. This CDR3 region has 15 residues. The CDR3 nucleotides read TGTGCCAGCAGTGCGTCGGGGTTCGCAGGCACTGAAGCTTTCTTT. Its protein product is CASSASGFAGTEAFF.

This rearrangement joins TRBV29-1 to TRBJ1-1, with unresolved D. V dropped 7 bases and J dropped 0 bases, with 6 bases sitting between them. The germline CDR1 and CDR2 sequences are SQVTM and ANQGSEA. The CDR3 is 11 residues long. The CDR3 region has the DNA TGCAGCGGTGCGGTGAACACTGAAGCTTTCTTT. Protein: CSGAVNTEAFF.

This clone has more than one count but fewer than ten. The rearrangement links TRBV7-9 to TRBJ2-1, with a weak D call TRBD1 (6 bases). In germline, CDR1 is SEHNR, CDR2 FQNEAQ (reference sequence). The CDR3 consists of 14 residues. Trimming left V 3 bases short and J 8 bases short, with 14 bases between. CDR3 region: CASSFMAGAHEQFF. CDR3 in DNA: TGTGCCAGCAGCTTCATGGCAGGGGCACATGAGCAGTTCTTC.

This chain uses TRBV18 with TRBJ1-2, with D possibly TRBD1 on 5 matching bases. Germline V gene data show CDR1 as KGHSH and CDR2 as LQKENI. The ends were cut back, 0 bases at V and 3 bases at J, with 11 bases in the middle. The CDR3 spans 15 residues. CDR3 sequence (DNA): TGTGCCAGCTCACCACCGGGGGGGAGGGACTATGGCTACACCTTC. Protein product: CASSPPGGRDYGYTF.

The sample holds a few counts of this clone. In the same sample, other DNA sequences code for this CDR3. This sequence joins TRBV5-5 and TRBJ2-7; 9 nucleotides align to TRBD1. V dropped 3 bases and J dropped 7; count of bases not matched to a gene: 2. Germline V gives CDR1 SGHKS, CDR2 YYEKEE (reference sequence). The CDR3 runs to 12 residues. The CDR3 spells CASSWTGEEQYF. CDR3 DNA: TGTGCCAGCAGCTGGACAGGGGAGGAGCAGTACTTC.

This clone was counted a few times. This chain links TRBV18 with TRBJ2-7, with 8 bases lining up with TRBD1. The length of the CDR3 is 14 residues. Trimming removed 2 bases from V and 3 bases from J; junction bases left unmatched: 3. The V gene's germline CDR1 is KGHSH and CDR2 LQKENI. The CDR3 sequence: CASSPAGQGYEQYF. CDR3 sequence (DNA): TGTGCCAGCTCACCAGCAGGACAGGGCTACGAGCAGTACTTC.

This rearrangement joins TRBV10-1 to TRBJ2-1; tentatively, D is TRBD2 (5 bases). Germline V gene lookup returns CDR1 WNHNN and CDR2 SYGVQD (reference sequence). Trimming left V 5 bases short and J 6 bases short, with 14 bases between. This CDR3 is built from 14 residues. CDR3 amino acids: CASSFGERGNEQFF. CDR3 in DNA: TGCGCCAGCAGTTTCGGGGAACGGGGCAATGAGCAGTTCTTC.

The chain couples TRBV18 to TRBJ2-1; 7 bases match TRBD1. With V trimmed by 2 bases and J by 10 bases, 8 bases remained unmatched. The CDR3 extends over 14 amino acids. Per germline, CDR1 KGHSH and CDR2 LQKENI. The CDR3 nucleotides read TGTGCCAGCTCACCATCGACAGGGAGTAGAGAGCAGTTCTTC. Amino acids: CASSPSTGSREQFF.

The chain recombines TRBV5-5 with TRBJ2-2; D is perhaps TRBD2 (6 bases). V was pared by 1 base and J by 6 bases, with 7 bases between. Germline V CDR1 and CDR2: SGHKS, YYEKEE (reference sequence). The CDR3 length is 13 residues. The DNA of the CDR3 is TGTGCCAGCAGCTTGTCGGGGGCCGGGGAGCTGTTTTTT. Its translation is CASSLSGAGELFF.

This clone was observed a single time. The chain combines TRBV14 with TRBJ2-3, with 7 bases matching TRBD2. Per the germline V gene, CDR1 is SGHDN and CDR2 is FVKESK. The CDR3 length is 16 residues. The ends lost 4 bases at V and 1 base at J; junction bases unmatched: 8. The CDR3 DNA is TGTGCCAGCAGCCCACTAGCGTTTAGTGGCACAGATACGCAGTATTTT. It yields the protein CASSPLAFSGTDTQYF.

The chain uses TRBV10-3 and TRBJ1-1; possible D gene TRBD1, 6 bases. V was pared by 7 bases and J by 4 bases, with 10 bases between. The CDR3 totals 12 residues. Per the germline V gene, CDR1 is ENHRY and CDR2 is SYGVKD. The DNA of the CDR3 is TGTGCCATCAATCAGGGGAGCACTGAAGCTTTCTTT. Its translation is CAINQGSTEAFF.

V gene TRBV9 combines with J gene TRBJ1-2; D not resolved. The V gene's germline CDR1 is SGDLS and CDR2 YYNGEE. V was pared by 1 base and J by 2 bases, with 9 bases between. This CDR3 region has 14 residues. The CDR3 DNA reads as TGTGCCAGCAGCGTAAGCGACCAGAACTATGGCTACACCTTC. Its protein is CASSVSDQNYGYTF.